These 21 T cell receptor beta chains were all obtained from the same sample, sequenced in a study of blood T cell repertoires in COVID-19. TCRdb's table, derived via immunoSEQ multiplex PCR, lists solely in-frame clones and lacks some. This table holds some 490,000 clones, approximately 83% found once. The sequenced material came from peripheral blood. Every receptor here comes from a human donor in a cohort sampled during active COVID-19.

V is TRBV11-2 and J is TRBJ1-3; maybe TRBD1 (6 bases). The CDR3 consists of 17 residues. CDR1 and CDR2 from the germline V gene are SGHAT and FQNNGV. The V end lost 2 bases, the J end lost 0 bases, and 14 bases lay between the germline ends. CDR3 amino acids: CASSLLNRASSGNTIYF. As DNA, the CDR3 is TGTGCCAGCAGCTTACTAAACAGGGCTAGCTCTGGAAACACCATATATTTT.

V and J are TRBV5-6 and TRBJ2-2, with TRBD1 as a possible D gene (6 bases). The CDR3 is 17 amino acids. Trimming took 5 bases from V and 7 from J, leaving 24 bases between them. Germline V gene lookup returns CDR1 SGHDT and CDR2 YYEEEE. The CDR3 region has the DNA TGTGCCAGCAGACCGGGTGGTTCGGTACAGGGCCACGGGGAGCTGTTTTTT. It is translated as CASRPGGSVQGHGELFF.

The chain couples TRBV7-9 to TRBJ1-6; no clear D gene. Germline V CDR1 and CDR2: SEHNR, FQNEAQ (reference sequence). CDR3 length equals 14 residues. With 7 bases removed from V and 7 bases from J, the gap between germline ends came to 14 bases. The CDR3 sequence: CASNMARSNSPLHF. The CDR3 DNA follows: TGTGCCAGCAACATGGCCAGGTCGAATTCACCCCTCCACTTT.

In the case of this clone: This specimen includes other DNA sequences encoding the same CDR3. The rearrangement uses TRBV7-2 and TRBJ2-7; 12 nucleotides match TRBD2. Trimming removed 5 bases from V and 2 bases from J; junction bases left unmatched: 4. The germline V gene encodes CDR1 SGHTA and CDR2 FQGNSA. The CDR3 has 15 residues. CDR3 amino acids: CASSLGLAGTYEQYF. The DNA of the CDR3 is TGTGCCAGCAGCCTTGGACTAGCGGGGACCTACGAGCAGTACTTC. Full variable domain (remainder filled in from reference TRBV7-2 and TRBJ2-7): GAGVSQSPSNKVTEKGKDVELRCDPISGHTALYWYRQSLGQGLEFLIYFQGNSAPDKSGLPSDRFSAERTGGSVSTLTIQRTQQEDSAVYLCASSLGLAGTYEQYFGPGTRLTVT.

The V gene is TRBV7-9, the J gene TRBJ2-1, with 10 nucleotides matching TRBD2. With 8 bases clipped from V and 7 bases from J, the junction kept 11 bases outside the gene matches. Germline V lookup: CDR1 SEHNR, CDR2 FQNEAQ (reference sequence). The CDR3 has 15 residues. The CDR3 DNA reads TGTGCCAGCGTATTAACAGCGGGAGGGCCTAATGAGCAGTTCTTC. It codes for CASVLTAGGPNEQFF.

The CDR3 loop is CASSLETSGRSEQFF. Here the CDR3 DNA reads TGTGCCAGCAGCTTAGAGACTAGCGGGAGATCTGAGCAGTTCTTC. This sequence joins TRBV11-2 and TRBJ2-1; TRBD2 matches at 12 bases. The CDR3 loop spans 15 amino acids. Trimming at V came to 0 bases and at J to 9 bases, leaving 3 bases not matched to a gene. From germline, CDR1 is SGHAT and CDR2 FQNNGV.

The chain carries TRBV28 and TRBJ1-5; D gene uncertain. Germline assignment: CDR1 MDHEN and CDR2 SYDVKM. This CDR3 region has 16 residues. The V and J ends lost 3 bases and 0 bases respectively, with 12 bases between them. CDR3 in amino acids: CASSFRRRNSNQPQHF. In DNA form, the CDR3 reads TGTGCCAGCAGTTTTCGGCGGCGGAATAGCAATCAGCCCCAGCATTTT.

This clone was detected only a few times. CDR3 bases: TGTGCCAGCAGTTCCGGACAGGTGGTCAACACTGAAGCTTTCTTT. Its protein product is CASSSGQVVNTEAFF. The rearrangement links TRBV6-5 to TRBJ1-1, with 7 bases lining up with TRBD1. J gave up 2 bases and V 4 bases, and 7 bases lay outside the gene matches. The germline gives CDR1 MNHEY, CDR2 SVGAGI. The CDR3 runs to 15 residues.

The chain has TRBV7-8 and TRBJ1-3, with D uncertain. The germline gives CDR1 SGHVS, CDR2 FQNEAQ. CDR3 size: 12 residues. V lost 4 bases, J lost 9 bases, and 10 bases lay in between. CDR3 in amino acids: CASSYLGGTIYF. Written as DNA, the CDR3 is TGTGCCAGCAGCTACTTAGGAGGCACCATATATTTT. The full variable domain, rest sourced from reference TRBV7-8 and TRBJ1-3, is GAGVSQSPRYKVAKRGQDVALRCDPISGHVSLFWYQQALGQGPEFLTYFQNEAQLDKSGLPSDRFFAERPEGSVSTLKIQRTQQEDSAVYLCASSYLGGTIYFGEGSWLTVV.

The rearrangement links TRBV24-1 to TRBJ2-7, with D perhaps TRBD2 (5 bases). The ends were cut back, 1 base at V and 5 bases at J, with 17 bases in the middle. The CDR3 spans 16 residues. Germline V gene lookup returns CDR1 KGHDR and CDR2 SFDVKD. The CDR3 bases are TGTGCCACCAGTGATTTTCAACGGGCGGGTTCGAACGAGCAGTACTTC. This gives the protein CATSDFQRAGSNEQYF.

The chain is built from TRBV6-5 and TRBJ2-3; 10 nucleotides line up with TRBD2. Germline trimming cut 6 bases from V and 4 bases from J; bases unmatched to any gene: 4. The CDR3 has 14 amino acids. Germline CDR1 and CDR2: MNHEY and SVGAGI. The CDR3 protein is CASRAGTSADTQYF. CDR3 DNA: TGTGCCAGCAGGGCCGGGACTAGCGCAGATACGCAGTATTTT.

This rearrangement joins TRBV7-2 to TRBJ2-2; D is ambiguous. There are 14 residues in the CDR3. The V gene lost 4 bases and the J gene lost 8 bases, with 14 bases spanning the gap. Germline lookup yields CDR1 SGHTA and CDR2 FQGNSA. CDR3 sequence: CASSSSVVTGELFF. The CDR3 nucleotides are TGTGCCAGCAGCTCATCGGTCGTCACGGGGGAGCTGTTTTTT.

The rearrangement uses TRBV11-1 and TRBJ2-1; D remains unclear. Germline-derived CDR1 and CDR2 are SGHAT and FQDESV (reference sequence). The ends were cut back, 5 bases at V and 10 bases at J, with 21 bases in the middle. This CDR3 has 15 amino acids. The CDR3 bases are TGTGCCAGCAGCACTCCGCTCTACCCCTATCCCGAGCAGTTCTTC. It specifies CASSTPLYPYPEQFF. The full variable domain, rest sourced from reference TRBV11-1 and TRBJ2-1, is EAEVAQSPRYKITEKSQAVAFWCDPISGHATLYWYRQILGQGPELLVQFQDESVVDDSQLPKDRFSAERLKGVDSTLKIQPAELGDSAMYLCASSTPLYPYPEQFFGPGTRLTVL.

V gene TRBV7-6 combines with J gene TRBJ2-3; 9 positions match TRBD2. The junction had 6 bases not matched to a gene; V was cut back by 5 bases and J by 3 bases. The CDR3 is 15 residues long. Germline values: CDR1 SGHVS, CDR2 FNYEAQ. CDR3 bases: TGTGCCAGCAGCCTGGCGGGAGGGTCGACAGATACGCAGTATTTT. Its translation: CASSLAGGSTDTQYF.

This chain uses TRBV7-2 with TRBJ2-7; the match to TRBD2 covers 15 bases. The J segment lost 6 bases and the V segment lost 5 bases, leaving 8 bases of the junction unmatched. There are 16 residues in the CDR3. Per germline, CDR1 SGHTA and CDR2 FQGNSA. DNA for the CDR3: TGTGCCAGCAGCCCCTTTGGACTAGCGGGAGGGCCCGAGCAGTACTTC. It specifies CASSPFGLAGGPEQYF.

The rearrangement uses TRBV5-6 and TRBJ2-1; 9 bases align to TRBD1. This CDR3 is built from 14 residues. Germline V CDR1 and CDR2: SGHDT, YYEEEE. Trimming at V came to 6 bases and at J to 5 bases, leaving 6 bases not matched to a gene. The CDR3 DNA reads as TGTGCCAGCATAAGGACAGGGGACCACAATGAGCAGTTCTTC. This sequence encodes CASIRTGDHNEQFF.

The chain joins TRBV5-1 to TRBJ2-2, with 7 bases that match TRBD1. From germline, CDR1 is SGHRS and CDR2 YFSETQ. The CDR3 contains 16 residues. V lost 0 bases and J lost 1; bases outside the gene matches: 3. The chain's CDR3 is CASSLARQGNTGELFF. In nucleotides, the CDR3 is TGCGCCAGCAGCTTGGCACGACAGGGGAACACCGGGGAGCTGTTTTTT.

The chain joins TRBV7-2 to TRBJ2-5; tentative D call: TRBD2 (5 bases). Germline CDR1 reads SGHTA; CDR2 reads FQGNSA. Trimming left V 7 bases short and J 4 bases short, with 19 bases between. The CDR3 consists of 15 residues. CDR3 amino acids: CASTHPGMRRETQYF. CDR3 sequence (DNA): TGTGCCAGCACCCACCCGGGGATGAGGAGAGAGACCCAGTACTTC.

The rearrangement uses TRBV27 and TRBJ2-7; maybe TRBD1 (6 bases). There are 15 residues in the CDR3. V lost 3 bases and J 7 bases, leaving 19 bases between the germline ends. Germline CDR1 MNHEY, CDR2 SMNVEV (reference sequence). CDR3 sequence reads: CASSFGGYRSGEQYF. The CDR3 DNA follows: TGTGCCAGCAGTTTTGGGGGCTACCGTTCTGGGGAGCAGTACTTC.

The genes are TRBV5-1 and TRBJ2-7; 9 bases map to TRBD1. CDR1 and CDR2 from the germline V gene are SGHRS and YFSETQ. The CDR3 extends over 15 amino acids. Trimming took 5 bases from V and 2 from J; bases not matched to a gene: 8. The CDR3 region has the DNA TGCGCCAGCAGGCCCGGGACAGGGAGGGCCTACGAGCAGTACTTC. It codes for CASRPGTGRAYEQYF. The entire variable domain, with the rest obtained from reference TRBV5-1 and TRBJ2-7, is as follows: KAGVTQTPRYLIKTRGQQVTLSCSPISGHRSVSWYQQTPGQGLQFLFEYFSETQRNKGNFPGRFSGRQFSNSRSEMNVSTLELGDSALYLCASRPGTGRAYEQYFGPGTRLTVT.

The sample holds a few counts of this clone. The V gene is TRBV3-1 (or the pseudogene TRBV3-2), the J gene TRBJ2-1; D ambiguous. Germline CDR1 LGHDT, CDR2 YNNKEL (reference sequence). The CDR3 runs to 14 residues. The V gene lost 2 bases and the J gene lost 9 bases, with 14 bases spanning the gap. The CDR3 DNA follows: TGTGCCAGCAGCCAACTTGCCGCAACGGGTGAGCAGTTCTTC. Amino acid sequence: CASSQLAATGEQFF.